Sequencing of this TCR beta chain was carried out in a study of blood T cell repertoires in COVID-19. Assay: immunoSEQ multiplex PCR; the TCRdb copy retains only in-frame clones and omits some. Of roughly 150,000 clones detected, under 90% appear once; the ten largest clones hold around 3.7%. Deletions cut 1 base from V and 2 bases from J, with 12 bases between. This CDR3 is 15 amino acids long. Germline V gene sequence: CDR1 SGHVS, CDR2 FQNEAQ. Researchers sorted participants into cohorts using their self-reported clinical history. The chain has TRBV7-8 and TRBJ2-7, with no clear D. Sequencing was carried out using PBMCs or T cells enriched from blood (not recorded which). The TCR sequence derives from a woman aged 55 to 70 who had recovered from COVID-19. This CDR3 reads CASSLEALGTYEQYF. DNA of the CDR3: TGTGCCAGCAGCTTAGAGGCCCTGGGCACCTACGAGCAGTACTTC.